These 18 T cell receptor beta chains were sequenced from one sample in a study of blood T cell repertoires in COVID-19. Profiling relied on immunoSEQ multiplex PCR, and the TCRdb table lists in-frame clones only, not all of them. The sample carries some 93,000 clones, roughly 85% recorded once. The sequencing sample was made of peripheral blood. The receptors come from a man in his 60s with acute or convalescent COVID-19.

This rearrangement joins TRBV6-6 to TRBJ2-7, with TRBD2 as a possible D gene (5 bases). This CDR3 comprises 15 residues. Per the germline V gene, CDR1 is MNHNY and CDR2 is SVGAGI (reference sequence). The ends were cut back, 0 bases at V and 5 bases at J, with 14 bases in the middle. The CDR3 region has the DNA TGTGCCAGCAGTTACTCTACGGACTTTTCCCACGAGCAGTACTTC. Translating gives CASSYSTDFSHEQYF.

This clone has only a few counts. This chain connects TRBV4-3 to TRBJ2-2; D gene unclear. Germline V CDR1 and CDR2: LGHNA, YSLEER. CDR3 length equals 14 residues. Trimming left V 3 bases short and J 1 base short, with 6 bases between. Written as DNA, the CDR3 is TGCGCCAGCAGCCACAAAAAGAACACCGGGGAGCTGTTTTTT. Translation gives CASSHKKNTGELFF.

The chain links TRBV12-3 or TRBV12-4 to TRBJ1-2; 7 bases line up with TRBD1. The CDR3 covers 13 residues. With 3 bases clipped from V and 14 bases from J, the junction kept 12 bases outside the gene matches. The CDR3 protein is CASSFLASTGYTF. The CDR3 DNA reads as TGTGCCAGCAGTTTCCTGGCCTCGACAGGGTATACCTTC.

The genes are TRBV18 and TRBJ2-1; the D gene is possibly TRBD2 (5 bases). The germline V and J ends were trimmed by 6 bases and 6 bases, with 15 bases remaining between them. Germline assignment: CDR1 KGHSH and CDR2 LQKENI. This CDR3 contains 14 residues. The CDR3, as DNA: TGTGCCAGCTCTCGGACGGCCGGAGGCAATGAGCAGTTCTTC. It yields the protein CASSRTAGGNEQFF.

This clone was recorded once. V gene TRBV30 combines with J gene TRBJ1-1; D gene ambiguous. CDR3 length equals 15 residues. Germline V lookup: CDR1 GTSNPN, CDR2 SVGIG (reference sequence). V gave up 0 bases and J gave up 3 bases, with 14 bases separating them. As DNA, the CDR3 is TGTGCCTGGAGTGTACTGTCCGGTTCCCACACTGAAGCTTTCTTT. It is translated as CAWSVLSGSHTEAFF.

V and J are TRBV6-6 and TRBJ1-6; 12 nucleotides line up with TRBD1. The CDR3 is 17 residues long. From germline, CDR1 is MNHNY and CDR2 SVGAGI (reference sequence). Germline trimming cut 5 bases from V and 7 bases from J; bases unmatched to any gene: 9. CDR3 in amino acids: CASSRTGQGASNSPLHF. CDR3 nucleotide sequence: TGTGCCAGCAGTCGAACGGGACAGGGGGCTTCGAATTCACCCCTCCACTTT.

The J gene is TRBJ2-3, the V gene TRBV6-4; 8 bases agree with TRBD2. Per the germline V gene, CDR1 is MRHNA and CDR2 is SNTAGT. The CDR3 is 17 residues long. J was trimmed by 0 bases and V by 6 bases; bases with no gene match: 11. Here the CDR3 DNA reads TGTGCCAGCAGCCACAGCGGGAGTGCATCTAGCACAGATACGCAGTATTTT. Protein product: CASSHSGSASSTDTQYF.

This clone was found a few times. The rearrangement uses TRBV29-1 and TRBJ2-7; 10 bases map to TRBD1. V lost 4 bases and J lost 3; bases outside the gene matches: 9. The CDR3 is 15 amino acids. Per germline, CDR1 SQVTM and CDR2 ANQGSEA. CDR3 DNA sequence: TGCAGCGTTGGAGGTGTTCGGACAGGGGGCTACGAGCAGTACTTC. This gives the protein CSVGGVRTGGYEQYF.

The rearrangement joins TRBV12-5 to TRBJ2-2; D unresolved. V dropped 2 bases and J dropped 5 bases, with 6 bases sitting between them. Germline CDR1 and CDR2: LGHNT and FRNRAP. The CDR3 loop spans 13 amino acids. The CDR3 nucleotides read TGTGCTAGTGGTTTGACACCGACCGGGGAGCTGTTTTTT. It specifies CASGLTPTGELFF.

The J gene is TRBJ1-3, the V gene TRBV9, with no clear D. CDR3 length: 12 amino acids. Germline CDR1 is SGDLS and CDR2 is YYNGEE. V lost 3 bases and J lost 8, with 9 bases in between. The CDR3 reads CASSAIGDTIYF. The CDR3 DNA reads TGTGCCAGCAGCGCAATCGGGGACACCATATATTTT.

The CDR3 DNA reads TGTGCCAGCAGCTCACCACTAGGAACTGAAGCTTTCTTT. It codes for CASSSPLGTEAFF. The genes are TRBV7-2 and TRBJ1-1, with unresolved D. From germline, CDR1 is SGHTA and CDR2 FQGNSA. This CDR3 spans 13 amino acids. The V and J ends lost 4 bases and 5 bases respectively, with 11 bases between them.

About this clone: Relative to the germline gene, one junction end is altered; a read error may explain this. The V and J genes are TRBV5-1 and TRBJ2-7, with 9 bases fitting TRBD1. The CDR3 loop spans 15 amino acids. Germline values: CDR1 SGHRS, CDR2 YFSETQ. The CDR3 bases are TGCGCCAGCAGGTTGGGACAGGGCCCCTCCTACGAGCAGTACTTC. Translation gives CASRLGQGPSYEQYF.

In DNA, the CDR3 is TGTGCCAGCAGACAAACTAGCGGGGGGGGGAATGAGCAGTTCTTC. It encodes CASRQTSGGGNEQFF. The chain combines TRBV6-6 with TRBJ2-1, with TRBD2 matching 13 bases. The CDR3 covers 15 residues. Losses at the gene ends were 6 bases for V and 7 bases for J; bases not matched to a gene: 6. Germline V gives CDR1 MNHNY, CDR2 SVGAGI (reference sequence).

CDR3 in amino acids: CASTRGAGGPGTGELFF. In DNA, the CDR3 is TGTGCCAGCACTCGGGGAGCGGGAGGGCCGGGCACCGGGGAGCTGTTTTTT. The chain uses TRBV7-8 and TRBJ2-2, with TRBD2 matching over 10 bases. Losses at the gene ends were 7 bases for V and 4 bases for J; bases not matched to a gene: 12. CDR3 length: 17 amino acids. Germline values: CDR1 SGHVS, CDR2 FQNEAQ.

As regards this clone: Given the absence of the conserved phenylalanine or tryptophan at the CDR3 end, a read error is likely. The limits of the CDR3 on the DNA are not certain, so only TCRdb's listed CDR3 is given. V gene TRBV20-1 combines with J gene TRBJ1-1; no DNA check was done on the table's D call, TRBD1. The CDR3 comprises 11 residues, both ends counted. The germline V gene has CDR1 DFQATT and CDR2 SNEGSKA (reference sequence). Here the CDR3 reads CSAWTGGPVSA.

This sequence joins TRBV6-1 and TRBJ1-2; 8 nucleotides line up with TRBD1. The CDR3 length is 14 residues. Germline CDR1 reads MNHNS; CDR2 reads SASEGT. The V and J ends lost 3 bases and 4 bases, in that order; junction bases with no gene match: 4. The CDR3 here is CASSDRGLIYGYTF. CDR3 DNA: TGTGCCAGCAGTGACAGGGGGCTGATCTATGGCTACACCTTC.

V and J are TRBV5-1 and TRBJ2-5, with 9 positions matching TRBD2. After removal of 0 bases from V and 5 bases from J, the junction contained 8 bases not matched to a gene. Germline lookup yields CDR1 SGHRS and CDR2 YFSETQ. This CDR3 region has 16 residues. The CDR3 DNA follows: TGCGCCAGCAGCTTGGTTGCGGGAGGGCTCGGGGAGACCCAGTACTTC. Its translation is CASSLVAGGLGETQYF.

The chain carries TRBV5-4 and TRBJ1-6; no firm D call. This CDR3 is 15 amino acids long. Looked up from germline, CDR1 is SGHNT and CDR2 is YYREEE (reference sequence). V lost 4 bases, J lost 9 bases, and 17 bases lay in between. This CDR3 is CASSTGPTYLSPLHF. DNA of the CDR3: TGTGCCAGCAGCACCGGCCCGACTTATCTTTCACCCCTCCACTTT.